The 7 T cell receptor beta chains below were found in one sample sequenced in a study of T cell changes during pregnancy in multiple sclerosis. Method: immunoSEQ multiplex PCR; TCRdb's copy keeps in-frame clones and lacks some. The sample consists of 93,000 or so clones, roughly 92% of them appearing once. Sequenced material: peripheral blood, taken after pregnancy. The receptors come from a female donor with multiple sclerosis, enrolled in a pregnancy study.

The gene calls are TRBV2 and TRBJ1-2, with 9 positions matching TRBD1. Germline CDR1 SNHLY, CDR2 FYNNEI. This CDR3 comprises 15 residues. V was clipped by 4 bases and J by 6 bases; unmatched bases: 9. The CDR3 loop reads CASSAAKGQGHGYTF. The CDR3 DNA reads TGTGCCAGCAGTGCGGCGAAGGGACAGGGACATGGCTACACCTTC.

CDR3 in DNA: TGTGCCAGCAGCCTCCGGGGGGCGGGAGATGAGCAGTACTTC. Translating it yields CASSLRGAGDEQYF. The gene calls are TRBV11-2 and TRBJ2-7; possible D gene TRBD2, 7 bases. CDR1 and CDR2 (germline): SGHAT, FQNNGV. V was clipped by 5 bases and J by 7 bases, with 18 bases between them. This CDR3 has 14 residues.

The chain recombines TRBV29-1 with TRBJ2-6; no firm D call. There are 14 residues in the CDR3. Looked up from germline, CDR1 is SQVTM and CDR2 is ANQGSEA. Trimming took off 6 bases at V and 0 bases at J, with 9 bases between the two ends. CDR3: CSVLVSSGANVLTF. The CDR3 DNA reads TGCAGCGTGTTGGTGAGCTCTGGGGCCAACGTCCTGACTTTC.

CDR3 nucleotides: TGTGCCAGTAGTGTCCTGACAGGGTATGGGCCTGGGGCCAACGTCCTGACTTTC. It yields the protein CASSVLTGYGPGANVLTF. The chain combines TRBV19 with TRBJ2-6, with 7 nucleotides matching TRBD1. CDR1 is LNHDA and CDR2 is SQIVND in the germline V gene (reference sequence). There are 18 residues in the CDR3. The V and J ends lost 5 bases and 2 bases, in that order; junction bases with no gene match: 12.

V is TRBV4-1 and J is TRBJ2-5, with a weak D call TRBD2 (6 bases). The closer fit of TRBJ2-7 to the DNA end suggests the J call may be wrong. This CDR3 contains 15 residues. The germline V gene encodes CDR1 MGHRA and CDR2 YSYEKL. As DNA, the CDR3 is TGCGCCAGCAGCCAAGAACGGGGGAGCTCCTACGAGCAGTACTTC. Translated: CASSQERGSSYEQYF.

The chain has TRBV4-3 and TRBJ1-5; D uncertain. Germline V gives CDR1 LGHNA, CDR2 YSLEER. V lost 0 bases and J 3 bases, leaving 15 bases between the germline ends. The CDR3 spans 17 residues. In DNA, the CDR3 is TGCGCCAGCAGCCAAGAGAAGGTAAGAGGGAACAATCAGCCCCAGCATTTT. Protein: CASSQEKVRGNNQPQHF.

The V gene is TRBV30, the J gene TRBJ1-2, with D unresolved. CDR1 is GTSNPN and CDR2 is SVGIG in the germline V gene (reference sequence). The CDR3 has 12 residues. Trimming left V 0 bases short and J 8 bases short, with 10 bases between. CDR3 sequence reads: CAWSVTSGGYTF. The CDR3 bases are TGTGCCTGGAGTGTAACCTCGGGGGGCTACACCTTC.